Below are 14 T cell receptor beta chains sequenced from a single sample in a study of OX40 agonist ivuxolimab in advanced cancers. The repertoire was sequenced with immunoSEQ multiplex PCR; TCRdb's copy has only in-frame clones and lacks some. The table records some 76,000 clones, around 90% of them present only once. The sample was CD4+ or CD8+ T cells sorted from blood, taken in a trial of the OX40 agonist ivuxolimab. These receptor sequences come from an adult with an advanced solid tumor such as melanoma, head and neck, liver or kidney cancer.

J is TRBJ2-1 and V is TRBV6-6; D is uncertain. Germline loops: CDR1 MNHNY, CDR2 SVGAGI (reference sequence). The CDR3 consists of 14 residues. Trimming left V 2 bases short and J 2 bases short, with 7 bases between. The CDR3 sequence is CASSYTHTYNEQFF. CDR3 bases: TGTGCCAGCAGTTACACGCATACCTACAATGAGCAGTTCTTC.

This chain joins TRBV30 and TRBJ1-1, with a weak D call TRBD1 (5 bases). Per the germline V gene, CDR1 is GTSNPN and CDR2 is SVGIG (reference sequence). The V end lost 3 bases, the J end lost 0 bases, and 14 bases lay between the germline ends. This CDR3 has 15 amino acids. The CDR3 nucleotides read TGTGCCTGGAGAATGACAGTGGCAATGAACACTGAAGCTTTCTTT. It yields the protein CAWRMTVAMNTEAFF.

V and J are TRBV4-3 and TRBJ2-7; D ambiguous. Germline V lookup: CDR1 LGHNA, CDR2 YSLEER. Deletions cut 0 bases from V and 3 bases from J, with 12 bases between. This CDR3 spans 15 amino acids. The CDR3 protein is CASSQESAEIYEQYF. CDR3 coding DNA: TGCGCCAGCAGCCAAGAATCGGCAGAAATCTACGAGCAGTACTTC.

V gene TRBV6-5 combines with J gene TRBJ2-1; D ambiguous. V lost 4 bases and J lost 8, with 15 bases in between. This CDR3 is built from 14 residues. Germline lookup yields CDR1 MNHEY and CDR2 SVGAGI. The CDR3 spells CASSLLGALDEQFF. The CDR3 DNA reads TGTGCCAGCAGTTTACTCGGTGCCCTCGATGAGCAGTTCTTC.

Written as DNA, the CDR3 is TGTGCCAGCAGCTTGGGTTCCTCGTGGAACACTGAAGCTTTCTTT. As protein: CASSLGSSWNTEAFF. This chain uses TRBV5-4 with TRBJ1-1; D call uncertain. Deletions cut 0 bases from V and 1 base from J, with 10 bases between. The CDR3 loop spans 15 amino acids. Germline V gene data show CDR1 as SGHNT and CDR2 as YYREEE (reference sequence).

The V gene is TRBV7-6, the J gene TRBJ1-4; the D is unclear. From germline, CDR1 is SGHVS and CDR2 FNYEAQ. The CDR3 is made up of 15 amino acids. V shed 5 bases and J shed 5 bases, with 15 bases lying between them. CDR3 region: CASSRTRQRNEKLFF. CDR3 DNA sequence: TGTGCCAGCAGCCGTACTCGGCAGAGGAATGAAAAACTGTTTTTT.

The chain carries TRBV4-3 and TRBJ2-2, with a weak D call TRBD1 (6 bases). V lost 0 bases to trimming and J lost 5 bases, with 13 bases between them. CDR3 length: 16 amino acids. Germline CDR1 reads LGHNA; CDR2 reads YSLEER. The CDR3 bases are TGCGCCAGCAGCCAAGAAGGAACAGGGCAAACCGGGGAGCTGTTTTTT. This encodes CASSQEGTGQTGELFF.

The chain links TRBV19 to TRBJ1-4; D gene uncertain. The length of the CDR3 is 15 residues. The germline gives CDR1 LNHDA, CDR2 SQIVND (reference sequence). The germline V and J ends were trimmed by 5 bases and 2 bases, with 12 bases remaining between them. CDR3 DNA: TGTGCCAGTAGTTCTAGAGACGGGACTAATGAAAAACTGTTTTTT. This sequence encodes CASSSRDGTNEKLFF.

DNA for the CDR3: TGTGCCACCAGCAGATTTACAAGTATAGATACGCAGTATTTT. Translation: CATSRFTSIDTQYF. J is TRBJ2-3 and V is TRBV15, with unresolved D. The germline V gene encodes CDR1 LNHNV and CDR2 YYDKDF (reference sequence). The CDR3 runs to 14 residues. V was clipped by 2 bases and J by 5 bases, with 11 bases between them.

This clone was counted a few times. The V and J genes are TRBV5-1 and TRBJ2-1; D not resolved. The CDR3 spans 11 residues. Per the germline V gene, CDR1 is SGHRS and CDR2 is YFSETQ. Trimming removed 4 bases at V and 9 bases at J, with 8 bases between. The DNA of the CDR3 is TGCGCCAGCAGCCCCGAGGTTGAGCAGTTCTTC. As protein: CASSPEVEQFF.

The genes are TRBV5-4 and TRBJ1-1; no clear D. This CDR3 has 15 residues. Trimming took off 4 bases at V and 3 bases at J, with 16 bases between the two ends. Germline V gene lookup returns CDR1 SGHNT and CDR2 YYREEE (reference sequence). The CDR3 loop reads CASSGAREFYTEAFF. CDR3 nucleotides: TGTGCCAGCAGCGGCGCCCGGGAATTCTACACTGAAGCTTTCTTT. The full variable domain, in which reference TRBV5-4 and TRBJ1-1 provide the parts outside the CDR3, is ETGVTQSPTHLIKTRGQQVTLRCSSQSGHNTVSWYQQALGQGPQFIFQYYREEENGRGNFPPRFSGLQFPNYSSELNVNALELDDSALYLCASSGAREFYTEAFFGQGTRLTVV.

V is TRBV4-1 and J is TRBJ2-1; D is uncertain. The CDR3 loop spans 14 amino acids. CDR1 MGHRA and CDR2 YSYEKL come from the germline V gene. V lost 5 bases and J lost 0, with 8 bases in between. The CDR3 nucleotides are TGCGCCAGCAGCAACCAACTCTCCTACAATGAGCAGTTCTTC. It encodes CASSNQLSYNEQFF.

This clone showed up just once. V gene TRBV7-9 combines with J gene TRBJ1-1, with TRBD1 identical over 9 bases. CDR1 and CDR2 (germline): SEHNR, FQNEAQ (reference sequence). The CDR3 covers 17 residues. V lost 1 base, J lost 0 bases, and 6 bases stayed unmatched. This CDR3 reads CASSLEGTGSMNTEAFF. CDR3 sequence (DNA): TGTGCCAGCAGCTTAGAGGGGACAGGGTCCATGAACACTGAAGCTTTCTTT.

A word on this clone: Mismatch with germline at one junction end may stem from a read error. This chain joins TRBV6-5 and TRBJ2-4; TRBD1 matches at 7 bases. CDR3 size: 15 residues. Germline V gene sequence: CDR1 MNHEY, CDR2 SVGAGI. The CDR3 nucleotides read TGTGCCAGCAGTAACTCGGACAGGTCCAAAAACATTCAGTACTTC. As protein: CASSNSDRSKNIQYF.